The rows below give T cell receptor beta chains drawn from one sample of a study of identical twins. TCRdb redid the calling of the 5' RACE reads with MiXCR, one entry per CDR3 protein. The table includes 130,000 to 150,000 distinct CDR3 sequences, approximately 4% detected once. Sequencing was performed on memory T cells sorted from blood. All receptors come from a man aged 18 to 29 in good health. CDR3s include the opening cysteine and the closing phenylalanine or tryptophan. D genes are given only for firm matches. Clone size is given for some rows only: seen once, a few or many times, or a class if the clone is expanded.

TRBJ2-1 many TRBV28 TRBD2 CASSSSGTSTFYEQFF TGTGCCAGCAGTTCCTCCGGGACTAGCACTTTCTATGAGCAGTTCTTC
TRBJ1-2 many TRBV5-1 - CASQLGLTEHYGYTF TGCGCCAGCCAACTCGGGCTGACGGAGCACTATGGCTACACCTTC
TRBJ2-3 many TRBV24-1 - CATSDQAGGTDTQYF TGTGCCACCAGTGATCAGGCGGGTGGCACAGATACGCAGTATTTT
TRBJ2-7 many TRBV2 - CASRWTVQYF TGTGCCAGCAGGTGGACAGTTCAGTACTTC
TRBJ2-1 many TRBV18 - CASSQRGSLRGDNEQFF TGTGCCAGCTCACAGAGGGGCAGCCTACGAGGGGACAATGAGCAGTTCTTC
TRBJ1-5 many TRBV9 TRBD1 CASSSTGSSVGPQHF TGTGCCAGCAGCTCGACAGGGTCCTCCGTGGGGCCCCAGCATTTT
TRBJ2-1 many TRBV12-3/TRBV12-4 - CASSSGTPNEQFF TGTGCCAGCAGTTCTGGGACACCCAATGAGCAGTTCTTC
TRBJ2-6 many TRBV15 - CATSRDLAGANVLTF TGTGCCACCAGCAGAGATTTGGCTGGGGCCAACGTCCTGACTTTC
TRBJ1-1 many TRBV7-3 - CASSLVKGFEAFF TGTGCCAGCAGCTTAGTTAAGGGTTTTGAAGCTTTCTTT
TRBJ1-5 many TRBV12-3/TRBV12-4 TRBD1 CASSLTGGWQPQHF TGTGCCAGCAGTCTGACAGGGGGCTGGCAGCCCCAGCATTTT
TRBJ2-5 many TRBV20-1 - CSASQKETQYF TGCAGTGCTAGCCAGAAAGAGACCCAGTACTTC
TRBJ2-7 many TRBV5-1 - CASSLVQSHYEQYF TGCGCCAGCAGCTTGGTACAGTCGCACTACGAGCAGTACTTC
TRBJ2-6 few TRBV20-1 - CSARDAADSGANVLTF TGCAGTGCTAGAGATGCGGCGGATTCTGGGGCCAACGTCCTGACTTTC
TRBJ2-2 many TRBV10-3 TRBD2 CAISELSGRGASTGELFF TGTGCCATCAGTGAGCTCTCGGGGCGGGGGGCCAGCACCGGGGAGCTGTTTTTT
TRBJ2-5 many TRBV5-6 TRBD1 CASSRRRDRGGETQYF TGTGCCAGCAGCCGTCGCCGGGACAGGGGGGGAGAGACCCAGTACTTC
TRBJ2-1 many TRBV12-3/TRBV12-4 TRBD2 CASSFWGTSGSYNEQFF TGTGCCAGCAGTTTCTGGGGCACTAGCGGGAGCTACAATGAGCAGTTCTTC
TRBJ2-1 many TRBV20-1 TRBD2 CSASELAGSGNEQFF TGCAGTGCTAGTGAACTAGCGGGAAGTGGAAATGAGCAGTTCTTC
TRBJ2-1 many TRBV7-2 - CASSPRAEQFF TGTGCCAGCAGCCCCCGGGCGGAACAGTTCTTC
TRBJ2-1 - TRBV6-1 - CASRGGALRQAPYNEQFF TGTGCCAGCAGGGGGGGGGCTCTGCGGCAAGCTCCCTACAATGAGCAGTTCTTC
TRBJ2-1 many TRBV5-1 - CASSAYGSQGYNEQFF TGCGCCAGCAGCGCGTACGGGAGTCAAGGTTACAATGAGCAGTTCTTC
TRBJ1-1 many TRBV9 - CASSARTENTEAFF TGTGCCAGCAGCGCAAGAACTGAGAACACTGAAGCTTTCTTT
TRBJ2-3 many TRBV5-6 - CASSFNREGDTQYF TGTGCCAGCAGCTTTAACAGGGAGGGAGATACGCAGTATTTT
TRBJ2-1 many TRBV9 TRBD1 CASSVDRGNEQFF TGTGCCAGCAGCGTAGACAGGGGGAATGAGCAGTTCTTC
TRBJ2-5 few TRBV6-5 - CASSYSLGGAGETQYF TGTGCCAGCAGTTACTCCCTGGGGGGCGCCGGAGAGACCCAGTACTTC
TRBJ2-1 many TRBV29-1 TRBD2 CSAHRGRDEQFF TGCAGCGCCCACCGAGGGAGGGATGAGCAGTTCTTC
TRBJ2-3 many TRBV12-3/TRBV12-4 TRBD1 CASSATGTQYF TGTGCCAGCAGTGCGACAGGGACGCAGTATTTT
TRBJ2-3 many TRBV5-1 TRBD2 CASSPATTSADTQYF TGCGCCAGCAGCCCGGCTACGACTAGCGCAGATACGCAGTATTTT
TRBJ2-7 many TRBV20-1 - CSARENYEQYF TGCAGTGCTAGAGAAAACTACGAGCAGTACTTC
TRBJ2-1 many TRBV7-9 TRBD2 CASSLGVLAGLYNEQFF TGTGCCAGCAGCTTAGGGGTACTAGCGGGATTATACAATGAGCAGTTCTTC
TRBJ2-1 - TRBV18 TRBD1 CASSHGTGDYNEQFF TGTGCCAGCTCACACGGGACAGGGGACTACAATGAGCAGTTCTTC
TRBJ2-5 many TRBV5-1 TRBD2 CASSLYGTSDQETQYF TGCGCCAGCAGCTTGTATGGGACTAGCGATCAAGAGACCCAGTACTTC
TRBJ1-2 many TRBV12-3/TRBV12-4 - CASSLIGGGGYTF TGTGCCAGCAGTTTAATTGGTGGGGGTGGCTACACCTTC
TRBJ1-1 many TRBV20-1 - CSASFNPNTEAFF TGCAGTGCTAGCTTTAACCCGAACACTGAAGCTTTCTTT
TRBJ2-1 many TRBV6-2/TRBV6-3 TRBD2 CASSKTSGRSYNEQFF TGTGCCAGCAGTAAGACTAGCGGGAGGTCCTACAATGAGCAGTTCTTC
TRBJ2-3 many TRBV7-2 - CASSLRLAGTDTQYF TGTGCCAGCAGCTTAAGGCTAGCAGGCACAGATACGCAGTATTTT
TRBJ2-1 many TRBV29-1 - CSVDGGTNNEQFF TGCAGCGTTGACGGAGGGACGAACAATGAGCAGTTCTTC
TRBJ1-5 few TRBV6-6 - CASSSGPHRPQHF TGTGCCAGCAGCTCCGGGCCCCATAGGCCCCAGCATTTT
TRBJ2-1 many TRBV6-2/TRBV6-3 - CASRRLASYNEQFF TGTGCCAGCAGAAGACTTGCCTCTTACAATGAGCAGTTCTTC
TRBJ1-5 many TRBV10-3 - CAISESGGRSISNQPQHF TGTGCCATCAGTGAGTCAGGGGGACGGAGTATTAGCAATCAGCCCCAGCATTTT
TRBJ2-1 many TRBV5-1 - CASRPPAEGQTIVDNEQFF TGCGCCAGCAGACCTCCGGCTGAGGGACAAACGATAGTAGACAATGAGCAGTTCTTC
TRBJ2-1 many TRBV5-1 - CASSSYPDNEQFF TGCGCCAGCAGCTCATACCCGGACAATGAGCAGTTCTTC
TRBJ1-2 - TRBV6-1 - CASSELGGGFYGYTF TGTGCCAGCAGTGAGTTGGGGGGCGGCTTCTATGGCTACACCTTC
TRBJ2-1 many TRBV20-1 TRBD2 CSARAAGGLNEQFF TGCAGTGCTAGAGCAGCGGGAGGGCTCAATGAGCAGTTCTTC
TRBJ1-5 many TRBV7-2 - CASSLFGRNNQPQHF TGTGCCAGCAGCTTATTCGGACGGAACAATCAGCCCCAGCATTTT
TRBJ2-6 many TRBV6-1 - CASSRRGSGANVLTF TGTGCCAGCAGTAGGAGAGGGTCTGGGGCCAACGTCCTGACTTTC
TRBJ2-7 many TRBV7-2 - CASSSYKSGHYEQYF TGTGCCAGCAGCAGCTACAAGAGTGGCCACTACGAGCAGTACTTC
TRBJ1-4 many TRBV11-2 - CASSLGSRGREKLFF TGTGCCAGCAGCTTAGGATCTCGGGGTAGAGAAAAACTGTTTTTT
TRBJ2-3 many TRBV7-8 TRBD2 CASSLLAGGRDTQYF TGTGCCAGCAGCCTACTAGCGGGGGGTCGAGATACGCAGTATTTT
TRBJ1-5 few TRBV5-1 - CASSAIGGEGQPQHF TGCGCCAGCAGCGCAATAGGGGGTGAGGGTCAGCCCCAGCATTTT
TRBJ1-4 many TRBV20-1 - CSAPLGGKGEKLFF TGCAGTGCCCCCCTCGGGGGTAAGGGTGAAAAACTGTTTTTT
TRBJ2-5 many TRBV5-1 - CASSFPGKGETQYF TGCGCCAGCAGCTTCCCGGGAAAAGGAGAGACCCAGTACTTC
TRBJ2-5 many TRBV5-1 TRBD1 CASSWGTAQETQYF TGCGCCAGCAGCTGGGGGACAGCCCAAGAGACCCAGTACTTC
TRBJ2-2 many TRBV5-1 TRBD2 CASSFYGTSAKNTGELFF TGCGCCAGCAGCTTTTACGGGACTAGCGCAAAGAACACCGGGGAGCTGTTTTTT
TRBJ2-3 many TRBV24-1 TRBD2 CATRGPPSRAGGWGTQYF TGTGCCACCAGAGGACCCCCTTCTAGAGCGGGAGGATGGGGTACGCAGTATTTT
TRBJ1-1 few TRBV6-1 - CATQETALNTEAFF TGTGCCACCCAAGAAACAGCTTTGAACACTGAAGCTTTCTTT